The clone carrying this TCR beta chain was detected only a few times. What it recognizes is unknown. The data derive from a study of OX40 agonist ivuxolimab in advanced cancers. Study-level results: Specificity for antigen went undetermined in the expanded peripheral T cells. Low clonal expansion, among the lowest seen, marked partial responders at 0.1-3.0 mg/kg.

Assay: immunoSEQ multiplex PCR; the TCRdb copy retains only in-frame clones and omits some. This sample has about 84,000 clones, with 85% to 90% found just once. This clonotype was obtained from an adult with an advanced solid tumor such as melanoma, head and neck, liver or kidney cancer. The source material was CD4+ or CD8+ T cells sorted from blood, sampled in a trial of the OX40 agonist ivuxolimab.

The CDR3 spells CASSDRYSGNTIYF. CDR3 nucleotide sequence: TGTGCCAGCAGTGACCGATACTCTGGAAACACCATATATTTT. J is TRBJ1-3 and V is TRBV6-1; no definite D call. The ends were cut back, 3 bases at V and 0 bases at J, with 6 bases in the middle. CDR3 length: 14 residues. Germline V gives CDR1 MNHNS, CDR2 SASEGT.